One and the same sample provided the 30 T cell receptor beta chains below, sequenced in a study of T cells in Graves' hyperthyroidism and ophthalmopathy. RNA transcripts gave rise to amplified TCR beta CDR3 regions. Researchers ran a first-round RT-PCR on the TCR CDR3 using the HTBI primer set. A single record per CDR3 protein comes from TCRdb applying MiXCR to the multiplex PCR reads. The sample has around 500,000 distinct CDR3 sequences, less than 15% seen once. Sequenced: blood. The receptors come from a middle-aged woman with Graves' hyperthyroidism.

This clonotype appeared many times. CDR3 in amino acids: CASSPPPGSEKLFF. The CDR3 DNA is TGTGCCAGCTCACCACCGCCGGGTAGCGAAAAACTGTTTTTT. The chain combines TRBV18 with TRBJ1-4; D unclear. The ends were cut back, 0 bases at V and 8 bases at J, with 10 bases in the middle. The CDR3 sequence is 14 residues long. CDR1 and CDR2 from the germline V gene are KGHSH and LQKENI.

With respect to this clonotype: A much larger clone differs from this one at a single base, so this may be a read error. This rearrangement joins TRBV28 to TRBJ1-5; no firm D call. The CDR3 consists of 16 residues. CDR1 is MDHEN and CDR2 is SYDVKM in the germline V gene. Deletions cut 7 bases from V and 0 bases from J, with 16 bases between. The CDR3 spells CASKPWETYSNQPQHF. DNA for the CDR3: TGTGCCAGCAAACCCTGGGAAACCTATAGCAATCAGCCCCAGCATTTT.

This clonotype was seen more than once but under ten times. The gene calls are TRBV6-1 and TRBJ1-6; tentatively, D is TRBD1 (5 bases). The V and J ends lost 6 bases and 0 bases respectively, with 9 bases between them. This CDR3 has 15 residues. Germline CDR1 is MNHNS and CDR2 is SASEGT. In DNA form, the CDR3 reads TGTGCCAGCAGGAGACAGAGCTCCTATAATTCACCCCTCCACTTT. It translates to CASRRQSSYNSPLHF.

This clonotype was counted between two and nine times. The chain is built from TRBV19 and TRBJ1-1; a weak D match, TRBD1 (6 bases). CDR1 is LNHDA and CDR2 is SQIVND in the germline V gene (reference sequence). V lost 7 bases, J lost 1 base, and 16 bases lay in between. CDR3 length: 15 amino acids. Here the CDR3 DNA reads TGTGCCAGTACAACAGGGTCATCCTCGAACACTGAAGCTTTCTTT. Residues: CASTTGSSSNTEAFF.

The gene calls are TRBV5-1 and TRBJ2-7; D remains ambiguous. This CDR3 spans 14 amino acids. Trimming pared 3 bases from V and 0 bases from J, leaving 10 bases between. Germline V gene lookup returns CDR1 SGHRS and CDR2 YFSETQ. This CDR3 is CASSSLDGSYEQYF. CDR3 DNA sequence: TGCGCCAGCAGCTCCTTAGACGGCTCCTACGAGCAGTACTTC.

Here the CDR3 DNA reads TGTGCCAGCAGTTACTCAGGGGAGAGAAATGAAAAACTGTTTTTT. This encodes CASSYSGERNEKLFF. V usage is TRBV6-5 and J usage is TRBJ1-4; D may be TRBD1 (5 bases). V was shortened by 0 bases and J by 5 bases, with 10 bases between the two germline ends. Germline assignment: CDR1 MNHEY and CDR2 SVGAGI. The CDR3 covers 15 residues.

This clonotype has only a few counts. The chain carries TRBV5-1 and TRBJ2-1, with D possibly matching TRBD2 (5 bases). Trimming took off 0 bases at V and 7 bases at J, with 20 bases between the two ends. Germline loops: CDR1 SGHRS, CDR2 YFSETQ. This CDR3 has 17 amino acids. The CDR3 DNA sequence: TGCGCCAGCAGCTTGGAATATGGTGGGAGTGGTAGGAATGAGCAGTTCTTC. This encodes CASSLEYGGSGRNEQFF.

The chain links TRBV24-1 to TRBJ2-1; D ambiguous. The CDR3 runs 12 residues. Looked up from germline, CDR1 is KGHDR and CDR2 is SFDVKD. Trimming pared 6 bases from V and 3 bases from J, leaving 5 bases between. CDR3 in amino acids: CATSPDYNEQFF. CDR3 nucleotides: TGTGCCACCAGTCCGGACTACAATGAGCAGTTCTTC.

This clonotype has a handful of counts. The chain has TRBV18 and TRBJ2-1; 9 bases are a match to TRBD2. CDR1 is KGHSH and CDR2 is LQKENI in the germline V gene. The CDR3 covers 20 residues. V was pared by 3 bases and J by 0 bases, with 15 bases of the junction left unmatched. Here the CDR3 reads CASSPVAGGVPKSSYNEQFF. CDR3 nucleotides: TGTGCCAGCTCACCCGTGGCGGGAGGGGTCCCAAAGAGCTCCTACAATGAGCAGTTCTTC.

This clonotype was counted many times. The CDR3 bases are TGTGCCAGCAGCTTAGCTCCAGGGGGCTCCTACAATGAGCAGTTCTTC. It translates to CASSLAPGGSYNEQFF. The rearrangement links TRBV11-2 to TRBJ2-1; 7 bases agree with TRBD1. CDR1 and CDR2 from the germline V gene are SGHAT and FQNNGV. The V and J ends lost 1 base and 0 bases, in that order; junction bases with no gene match: 3. The CDR3 runs to 16 residues.

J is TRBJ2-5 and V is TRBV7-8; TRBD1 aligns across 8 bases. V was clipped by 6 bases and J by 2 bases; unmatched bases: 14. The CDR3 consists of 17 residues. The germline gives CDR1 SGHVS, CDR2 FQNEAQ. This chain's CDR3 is CASRAGGAPVVQETQYF. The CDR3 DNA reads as TGTGCCAGCAGAGCAGGGGGCGCCCCAGTAGTACAAGAGACCCAGTACTTC.

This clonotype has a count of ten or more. CDR3 sequence (DNA): TGCGCCAGCAGTGAGTCGCGCGGACTAGCGGGAGTAAACGAGCAGTACTTC. Translating it yields CASSESRGLAGVNEQYF. The chain is built from TRBV10-2 and TRBJ2-7, with TRBD2 matching over 13 bases. The CDR3 sequence is 17 residues long. The trim removed 0 bases at V and 5 bases at J, leaving 7 bases unmatched. CDR1 and CDR2 (germline): WSHSY, SAAADI.

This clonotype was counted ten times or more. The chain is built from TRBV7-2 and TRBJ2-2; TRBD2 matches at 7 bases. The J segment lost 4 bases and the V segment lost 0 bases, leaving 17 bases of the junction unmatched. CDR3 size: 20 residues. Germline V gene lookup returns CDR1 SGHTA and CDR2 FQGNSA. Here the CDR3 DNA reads TGTGCCAGCAGCTTAGCGGGCGGGAGTTCTTGGAAAAGTCGCACCGGGGAGCTGTTTTTT. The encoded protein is CASSLAGGSSWKSRTGELFF. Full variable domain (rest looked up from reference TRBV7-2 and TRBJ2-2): GAGVSQSPSNKVTEKGKDVELRCDPISGHTALYWYRQSLGQGLEFLIYFQGNSAPDKSGLPSDRFSAERTGGSVSTLTIQRTQQEDSAVYLCASSLAGGSSWKSRTGELFFGEGSRLTVL.

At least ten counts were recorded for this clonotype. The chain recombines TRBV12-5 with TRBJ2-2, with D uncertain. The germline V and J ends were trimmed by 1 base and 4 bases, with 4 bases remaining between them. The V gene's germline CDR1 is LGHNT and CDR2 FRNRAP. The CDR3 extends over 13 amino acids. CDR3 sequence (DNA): TGTGCTAGTGGTTTGGAGAGCACCGGGGAGCTGTTTTTT. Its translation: CASGLESTGELFF.

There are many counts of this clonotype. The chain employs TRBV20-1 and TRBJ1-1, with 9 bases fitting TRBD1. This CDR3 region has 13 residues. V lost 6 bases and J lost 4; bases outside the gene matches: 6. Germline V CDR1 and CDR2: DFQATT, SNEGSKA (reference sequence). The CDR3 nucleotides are TGCAGTGCCCCCGGGACAGGGTTCACTGAAGCTTTCTTT. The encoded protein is CSAPGTGFTEAFF.

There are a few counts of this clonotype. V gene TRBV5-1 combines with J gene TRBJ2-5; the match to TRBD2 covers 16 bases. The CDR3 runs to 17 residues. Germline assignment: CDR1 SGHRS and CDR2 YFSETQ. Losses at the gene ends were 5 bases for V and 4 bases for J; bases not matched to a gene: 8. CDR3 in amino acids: CASRAGTSGRARETQYF. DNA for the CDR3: TGCGCCAGCAGGGCTGGGACTAGCGGGAGGGCCCGAGAGACCCAGTACTTC.

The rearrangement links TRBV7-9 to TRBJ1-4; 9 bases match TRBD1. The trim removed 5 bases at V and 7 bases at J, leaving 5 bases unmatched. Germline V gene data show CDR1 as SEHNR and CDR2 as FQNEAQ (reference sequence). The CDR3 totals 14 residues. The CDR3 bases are TGTGCCAGCAGCACAGGGGGCCTAGTTGAAAAACTGTTTTTT. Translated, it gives CASSTGGLVEKLFF.

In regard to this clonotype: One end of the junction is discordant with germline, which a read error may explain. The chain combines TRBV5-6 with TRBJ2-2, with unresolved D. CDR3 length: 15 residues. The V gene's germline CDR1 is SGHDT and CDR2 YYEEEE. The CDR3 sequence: CTSSLVTIYTGELFF. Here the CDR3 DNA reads TGTACCAGCAGCTTGGTAACAATTTACACCGGGGAGCTGTTTTTT.

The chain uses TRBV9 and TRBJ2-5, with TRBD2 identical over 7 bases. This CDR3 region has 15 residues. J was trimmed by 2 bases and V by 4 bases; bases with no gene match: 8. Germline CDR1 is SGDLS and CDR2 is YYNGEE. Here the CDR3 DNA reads TGTGCCAGCAGCCAGACGACTAGCTCTCAAGAGACCCAGTACTTC. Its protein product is CASSQTTSSQETQYF.

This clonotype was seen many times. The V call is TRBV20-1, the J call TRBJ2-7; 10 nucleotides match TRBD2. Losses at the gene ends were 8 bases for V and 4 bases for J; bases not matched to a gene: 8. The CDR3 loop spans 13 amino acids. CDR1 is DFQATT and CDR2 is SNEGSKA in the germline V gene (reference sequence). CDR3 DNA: TGCAGTTCCCAGCTAGCGGGAGTTTACGAGCAGTACTTC. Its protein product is CSSQLAGVYEQYF.

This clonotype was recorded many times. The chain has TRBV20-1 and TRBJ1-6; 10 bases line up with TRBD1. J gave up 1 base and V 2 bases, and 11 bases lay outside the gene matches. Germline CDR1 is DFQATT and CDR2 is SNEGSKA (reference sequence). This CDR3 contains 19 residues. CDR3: CSARSFGDRGESYNSPLHF. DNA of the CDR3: TGCAGTGCTAGATCGTTCGGGGACAGGGGAGAGTCCTATAATTCACCCCTCCACTTT.

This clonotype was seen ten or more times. The CDR3 here is CASSLVGEVSYNEQFF. In DNA, the CDR3 is TGCGCCAGCAGCTTGGTCGGGGAGGTCTCCTACAATGAGCAGTTCTTC. This chain joins TRBV5-1 and TRBJ2-1, with D possibly TRBD2 on 6 matching bases. Germline CDR1 and CDR2: SGHRS and YFSETQ. The CDR3 length is 16 residues. V lost 0 bases to trimming and J lost 0 bases, with 10 bases between them.

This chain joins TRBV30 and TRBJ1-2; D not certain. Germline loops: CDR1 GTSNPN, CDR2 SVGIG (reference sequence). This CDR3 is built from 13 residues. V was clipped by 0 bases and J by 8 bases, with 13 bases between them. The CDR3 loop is CAWSVHGFGGYTF. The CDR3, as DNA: TGTGCCTGGAGTGTACACGGGTTTGGGGGCTACACCTTC. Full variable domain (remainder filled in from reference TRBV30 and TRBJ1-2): SQTIHQWPATLVQPVGSPLSLECTVEGTSNPNLYWYRQAAGRGLQLLFYSVGIGQISSEVPQNLSASRPQDRQFILSSKKLLLSDSGFYLCAWSVHGFGGYTFGSGTRLTVV.

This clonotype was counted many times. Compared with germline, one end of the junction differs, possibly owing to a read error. CDR3 nucleotides: TGTGCCAGCTCACTCGGACAGGATCAAGAGACCCAGTACTTC. Translating it yields CASSLGQDQETQYF. The chain joins TRBV5-1 to TRBJ2-5, with 7 bases identical to TRBD1. The CDR3 runs 14 residues. Germline lookup yields CDR1 SGHRS and CDR2 YFSETQ. The entire variable domain, with the rest obtained from reference TRBV5-1 and TRBJ2-5, is as follows: KAGVTQTPRYLIKTRGQQVTLSCSPISGHRSVSWYQQTPGQGLQFLFEYFSETQRNKGNFPGRFSGRQFSNSRSEMNVSTLELGDSALYLCASSLGQDQETQYFGPGTRLLVL.

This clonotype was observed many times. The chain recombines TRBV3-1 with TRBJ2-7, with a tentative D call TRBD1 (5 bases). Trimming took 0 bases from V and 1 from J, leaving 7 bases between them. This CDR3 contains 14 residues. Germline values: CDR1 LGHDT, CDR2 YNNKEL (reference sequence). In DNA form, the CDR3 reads TGTGCCAGCAGCCAAGACGACAGATCCTACGAGCAGTACTTC. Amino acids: CASSQDDRSYEQYF.

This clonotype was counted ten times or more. The CDR3 protein is CASREDGYGYTF. CDR3 in DNA: TGTGCCAGCAGGGAGGACGGTTATGGCTACACCTTC. The chain recombines TRBV2 with TRBJ1-2; D ambiguous. CDR3 length equals 12 residues. V dropped 6 bases and J dropped 5 bases, with 10 bases sitting between them. Per the germline V gene, CDR1 is SNHLY and CDR2 is FYNNEI.

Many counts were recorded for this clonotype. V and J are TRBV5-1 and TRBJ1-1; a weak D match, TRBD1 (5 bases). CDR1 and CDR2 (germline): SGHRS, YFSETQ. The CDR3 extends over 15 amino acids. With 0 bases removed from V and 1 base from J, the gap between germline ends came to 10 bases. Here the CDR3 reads CASSLVAGTNTEAFF. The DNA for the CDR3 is TGCGCCAGCAGCTTGGTGGCAGGGACGAACACTGAAGCTTTCTTT.

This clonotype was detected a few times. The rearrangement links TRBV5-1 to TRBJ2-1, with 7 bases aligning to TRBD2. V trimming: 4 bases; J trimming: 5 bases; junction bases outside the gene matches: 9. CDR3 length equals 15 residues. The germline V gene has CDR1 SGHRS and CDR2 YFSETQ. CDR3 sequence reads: CASSQDGTTHNEQFF. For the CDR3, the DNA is TGCGCCAGCAGCCAGGACGGGACTACCCACAATGAGCAGTTCTTC.

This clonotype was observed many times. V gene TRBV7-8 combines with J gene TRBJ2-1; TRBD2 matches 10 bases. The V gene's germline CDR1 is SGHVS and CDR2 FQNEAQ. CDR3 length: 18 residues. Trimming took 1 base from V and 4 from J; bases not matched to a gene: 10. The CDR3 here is CASSLELAGELKYNEQFF. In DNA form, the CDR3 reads TGTGCCAGCAGCTTAGAGCTAGCGGGAGAACTCAAATACAATGAGCAGTTCTTC.

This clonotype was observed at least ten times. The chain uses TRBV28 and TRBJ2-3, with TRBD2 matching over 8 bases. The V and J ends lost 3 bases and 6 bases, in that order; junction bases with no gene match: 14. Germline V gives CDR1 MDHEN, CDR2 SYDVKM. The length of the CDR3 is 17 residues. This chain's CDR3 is CASSLGQGGRSEDTQYF. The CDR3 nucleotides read TGTGCCAGCAGTTTGGGGCAGGGCGGGAGGTCGGAGGATACGCAGTATTTT.